These 10 T cell receptor beta chains share one sample of origin, sequenced in a study of shared clonotypes between healthy human individuals. The assay was immunoSEQ multiplex PCR, and TCRdb's table has in-frame clones only and misses some. The table shows millions of clones, with around 94% occurring only once. Source material: naive CD4+ T cells sorted from blood. Documented subset: CD45RA+ positively selected. These receptors all come from a young man in good health.

The genes are TRBV6-1 and TRBJ1-6; 10 nucleotides agree with TRBD1. CDR1 is MNHNS, CDR2 SASEGT, per germline. J lost 9 bases, V lost 6 bases, and 5 bases had no gene match. This CDR3 has 14 residues. Written as DNA, the CDR3 is TGTGCCAGCAGCCCCGGGACAGGGGTTTCACCCCTCCACTTT. This encodes CASSPGTGVSPLHF.

The V gene is TRBV27, the J gene TRBJ1-1, with 7 bases fitting TRBD1. This CDR3 region has 15 residues. Trimming at V came to 9 bases and at J to 0 bases, leaving 10 bases not matched to a gene. From germline, CDR1 is MNHEY and CDR2 SMNVEV (reference sequence). The CDR3 loop reads CASYTGQPLNTEAFF. CDR3 nucleotides: TGTGCCAGTTATACGGGACAGCCGTTGAACACTGAAGCTTTCTTT.

This chain's CDR3 is CASSTLSGRASVNTDTQYF. The DNA of the CDR3 is TGTGCCAGCAGTACCCTTAGCGGGAGGGCCTCTGTTAACACAGATACGCAGTATTTT. The gene calls are TRBV27 and TRBJ2-3, with 11 positions matching TRBD2. This CDR3 is built from 19 residues. CDR1 and CDR2 (germline): MNHEY, SMNVEV (reference sequence). The J segment lost 2 bases and the V segment lost 5 bases, leaving 15 bases of the junction unmatched.

This chain connects TRBV6-1 to TRBJ1-1; D not resolved. The CDR3 totals 14 residues. Trimming shortened V by 3 bases and J by 4 bases, and 12 bases separated the two germline ends. Germline values: CDR1 MNHNS, CDR2 SASEGT. The CDR3 is CASSELSKGTEAFF. The CDR3 region has the DNA TGTGCCAGCAGTGAGCTCTCCAAGGGCACTGAAGCTTTCTTT.

V usage is TRBV10-3 and J usage is TRBJ2-6; TRBD1 agrees at 7 bases. This CDR3 contains 17 residues. Germline loops: CDR1 ENHRY, CDR2 SYGVKD. Trimming cost V 4 bases and J 0 bases; bases outside gene matches: 6. This CDR3 is CAISAQGEYSGANVLTF. The CDR3 DNA sequence: TGTGCCATCAGTGCCCAGGGGGAGTACTCTGGGGCCAACGTCCTGACTTTC.

This chain connects TRBV5-1 to TRBJ2-1; D remains ambiguous. CDR1 and CDR2 from the germline V gene are SGHRS and YFSETQ. The V and J ends lost 4 bases and 1 base respectively, with 12 bases between them. The CDR3 has 15 residues. The CDR3 DNA sequence: TGCGCCAGCAGCCCGACGGGTGGTTCCTACAATGAGCAGTTCTTC. Its translation: CASSPTGGSYNEQFF.

This sequence joins TRBV2 and TRBJ1-1; possibly TRBD1 for D (5 bases). The V and J ends lost 6 bases and 2 bases respectively, with 16 bases between them. Per the germline V gene, CDR1 is SNHLY and CDR2 is FYNNEI. The CDR3 contains 15 residues. The CDR3 loop is CASRALGTANTEAFF. For the CDR3, the DNA is TGTGCCAGCAGGGCACTAGGGACGGCAAACACTGAAGCTTTCTTT.

Turning to this clone: This sample also contains other DNA sequences that code for the same CDR3. This chain connects TRBV29-1 to TRBJ1-1, with TRBD1 matching 7 bases. Looked up from germline, CDR1 is SQVTM and CDR2 is ANQGSEA. This CDR3 contains 13 residues. With V trimmed by 6 bases and J by 5 bases, 9 bases remained unmatched. The CDR3 is CSVGRQGGTEAFF. CDR3 sequence (DNA): TGCAGCGTGGGGCGACAGGGCGGAACTGAAGCTTTCTTT.

J is TRBJ1-2 and V is TRBV15; D might be TRBD1 (5 bases). This CDR3 region has 14 residues. V gave up 5 bases and J gave up 3 bases, with 13 bases separating them. From germline, CDR1 is LNHNV and CDR2 YYDKDF (reference sequence). The CDR3 region has the DNA TGTGCCACCAGCCCCCGGGACCACGACTATGGCTACACCTTC. This encodes CATSPRDHDYGYTF.

J is TRBJ2-3 and V is TRBV9, with D maybe TRBD2 (5 bases). V lost 3 bases and J lost 3, with 11 bases in between. CDR3 length: 14 amino acids. CDR1 and CDR2 from the germline V gene are SGDLS and YYNGEE. This CDR3 reads CASSAISGTDTQYF. CDR3 nucleotides: TGTGCCAGCAGCGCTATCTCGGGGACAGATACGCAGTATTTT.